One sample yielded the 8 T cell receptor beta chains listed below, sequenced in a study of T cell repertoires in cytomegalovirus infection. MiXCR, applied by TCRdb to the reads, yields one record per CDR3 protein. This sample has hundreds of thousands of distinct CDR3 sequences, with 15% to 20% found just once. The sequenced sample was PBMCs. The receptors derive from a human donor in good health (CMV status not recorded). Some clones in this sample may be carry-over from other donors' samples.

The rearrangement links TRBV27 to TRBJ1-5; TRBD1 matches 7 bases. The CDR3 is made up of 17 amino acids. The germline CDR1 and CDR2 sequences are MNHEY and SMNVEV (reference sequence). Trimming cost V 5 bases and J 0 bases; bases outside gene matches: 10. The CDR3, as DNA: TGTGCCAGCAGTCGCCGAGGGACAGACTATAGCAATCAGCCCCAGCATTTT. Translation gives CASSRRGTDYSNQPQHF.

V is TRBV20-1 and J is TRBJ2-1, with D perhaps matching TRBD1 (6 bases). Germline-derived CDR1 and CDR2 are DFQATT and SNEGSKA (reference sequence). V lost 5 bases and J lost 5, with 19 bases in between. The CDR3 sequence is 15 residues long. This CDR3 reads CSAQLYRDNNNEQFF. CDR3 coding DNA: TGCAGTGCTCAGCTGTACCGGGACAACAACAATGAGCAGTTCTTC.

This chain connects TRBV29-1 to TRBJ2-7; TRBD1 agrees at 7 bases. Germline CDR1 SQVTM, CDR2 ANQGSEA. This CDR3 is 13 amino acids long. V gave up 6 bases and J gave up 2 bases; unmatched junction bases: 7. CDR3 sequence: CSVVTDRTYEQYF. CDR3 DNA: TGCAGCGTCGTTACGGACAGGACCTACGAGCAGTACTTC.

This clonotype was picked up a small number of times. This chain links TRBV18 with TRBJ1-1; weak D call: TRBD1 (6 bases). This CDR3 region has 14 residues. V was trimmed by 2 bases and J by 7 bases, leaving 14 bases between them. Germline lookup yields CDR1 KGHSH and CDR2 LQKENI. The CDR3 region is CASSPDRRVGEAFF. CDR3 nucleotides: TGTGCCAGCTCACCAGACAGGAGGGTCGGTGAAGCTTTCTTT. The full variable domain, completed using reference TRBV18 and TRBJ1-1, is NAGVMQNPRHLVRRRGQEARLRCSPMKGHSHVYWYRQLPEEGLKFMVYLQKENIIDESGMPKERFSAEFPKEGPSILRIQQVVRGDSAAYFCASSPDRRVGEAFFGQGTRLTVV.

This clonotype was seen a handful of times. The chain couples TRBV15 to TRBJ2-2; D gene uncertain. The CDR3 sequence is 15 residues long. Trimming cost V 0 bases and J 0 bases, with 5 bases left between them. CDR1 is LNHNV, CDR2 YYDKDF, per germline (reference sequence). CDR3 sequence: CATSRDGANTGELFF. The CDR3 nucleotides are TGTGCCACCAGCAGAGATGGAGCGAACACCGGGGAGCTGTTTTTT. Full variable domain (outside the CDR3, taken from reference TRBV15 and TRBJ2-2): DAMVIQNPRYQVTQFGKPVTLSCSQTLNHNVMYWYQQKSSQAPKLLFHYYDKDFNNEADTPDNFQSRRPNTSFCFLDIRSPGLGDTAMYLCATSRDGANTGELFFGEGSRLTVL.

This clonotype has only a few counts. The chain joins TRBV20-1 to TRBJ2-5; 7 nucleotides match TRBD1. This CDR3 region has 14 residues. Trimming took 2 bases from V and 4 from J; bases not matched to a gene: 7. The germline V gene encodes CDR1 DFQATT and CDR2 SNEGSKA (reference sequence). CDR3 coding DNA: TGCAGTGCTAGAAACAGGGGCGCGGGAGAGACCCAGTACTTC. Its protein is CSARNRGAGETQYF.

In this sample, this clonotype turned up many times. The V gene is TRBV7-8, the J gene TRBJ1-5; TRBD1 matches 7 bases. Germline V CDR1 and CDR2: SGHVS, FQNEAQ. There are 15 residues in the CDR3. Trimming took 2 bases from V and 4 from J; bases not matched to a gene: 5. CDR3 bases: TGTGCCAGCAGCTTACTCGGACAGGCTAATCAGCCCCAGCATTTT. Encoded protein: CASSLLGQANQPQHF. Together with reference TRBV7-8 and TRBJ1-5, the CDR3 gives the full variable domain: GAGVSQSPRYKVAKRGQDVALRCDPISGHVSLFWYQQALGQGPEFLTYFQNEAQLDKSGLPSDRFFAERPEGSVSTLKIQRTQQEDSAVYLCASSLLGQANQPQHFGDGTRLSIL.

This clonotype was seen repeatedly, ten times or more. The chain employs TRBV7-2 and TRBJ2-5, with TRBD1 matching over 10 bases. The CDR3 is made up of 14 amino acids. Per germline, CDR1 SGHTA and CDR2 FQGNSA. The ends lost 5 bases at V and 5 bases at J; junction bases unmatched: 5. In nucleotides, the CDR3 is TGTGCCAGCAGCCAGGACAGGGGGTTGGAGACCCAGTACTTC. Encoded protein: CASSQDRGLETQYF.